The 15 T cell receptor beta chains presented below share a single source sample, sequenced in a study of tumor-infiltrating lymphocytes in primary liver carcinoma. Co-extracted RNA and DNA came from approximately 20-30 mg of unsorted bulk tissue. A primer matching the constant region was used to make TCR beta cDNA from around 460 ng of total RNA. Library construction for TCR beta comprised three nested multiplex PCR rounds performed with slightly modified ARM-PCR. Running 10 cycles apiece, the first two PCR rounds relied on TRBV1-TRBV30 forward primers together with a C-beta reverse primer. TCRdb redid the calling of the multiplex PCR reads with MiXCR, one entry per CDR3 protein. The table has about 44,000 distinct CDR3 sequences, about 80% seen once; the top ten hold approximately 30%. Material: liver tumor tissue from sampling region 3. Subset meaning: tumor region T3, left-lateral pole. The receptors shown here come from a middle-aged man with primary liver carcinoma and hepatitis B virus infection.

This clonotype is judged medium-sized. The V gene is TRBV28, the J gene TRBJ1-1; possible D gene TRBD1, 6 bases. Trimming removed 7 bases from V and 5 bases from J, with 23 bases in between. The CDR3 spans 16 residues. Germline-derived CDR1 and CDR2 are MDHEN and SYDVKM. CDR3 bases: TGTGCCAGCACCCTTGCCTTTGTGGGGGCAGGGACTGAAGCTTTCTTT. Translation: CASTLAFVGAGTEAFF.

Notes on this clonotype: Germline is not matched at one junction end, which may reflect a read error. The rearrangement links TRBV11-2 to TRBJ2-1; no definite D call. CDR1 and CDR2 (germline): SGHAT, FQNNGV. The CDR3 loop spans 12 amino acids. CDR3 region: CANSPTVNKQFF. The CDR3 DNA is TGCGCCAACAGCCCTACAGTCAATAAGCAGTTCTTC.

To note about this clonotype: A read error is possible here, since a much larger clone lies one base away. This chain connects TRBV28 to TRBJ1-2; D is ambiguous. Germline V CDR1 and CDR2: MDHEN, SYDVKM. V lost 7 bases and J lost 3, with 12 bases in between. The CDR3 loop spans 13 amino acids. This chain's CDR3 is CASKSKWDYGYTF. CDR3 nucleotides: TGTGCCAGCAAGTCAAAATGGGACTATGGCTACACCTTC.

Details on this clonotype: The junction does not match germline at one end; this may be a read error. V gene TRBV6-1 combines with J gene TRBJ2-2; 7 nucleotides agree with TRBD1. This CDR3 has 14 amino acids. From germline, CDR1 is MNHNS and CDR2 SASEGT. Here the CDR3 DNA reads TGTGCCAGCAAGACAGGGCGCGACACCGGGGAGCTGATTTTT. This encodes CASKTGRDTGELIF.

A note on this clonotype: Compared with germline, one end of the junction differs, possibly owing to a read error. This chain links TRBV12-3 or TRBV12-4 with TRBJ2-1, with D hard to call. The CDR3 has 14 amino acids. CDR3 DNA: TGTACCAGCAATATTACCGAGACTTCCGATGAGCAGTTCTTC. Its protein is CTSNITETSDEQFF.

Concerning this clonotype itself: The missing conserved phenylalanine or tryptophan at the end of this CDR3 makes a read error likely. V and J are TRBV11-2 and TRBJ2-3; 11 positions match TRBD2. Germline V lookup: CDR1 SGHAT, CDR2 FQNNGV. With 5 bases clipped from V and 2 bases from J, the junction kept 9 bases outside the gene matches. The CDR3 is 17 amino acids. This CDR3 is CASSDPSGRSPTDTQYI. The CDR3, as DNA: TGTGCCAGCAGCGACCCTAGCGGGAGGAGCCCCACAGATACGCAGTATATT.

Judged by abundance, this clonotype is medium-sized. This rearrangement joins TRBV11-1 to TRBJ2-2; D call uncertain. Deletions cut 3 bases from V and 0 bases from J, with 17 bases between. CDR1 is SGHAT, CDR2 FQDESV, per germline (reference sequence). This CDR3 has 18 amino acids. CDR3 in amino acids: CASSFLSIGDANTGELFF. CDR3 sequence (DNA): TGTGCCAGCAGCTTTTTGTCGATAGGAGACGCGAACACCGGGGAGCTGTTTTTT.

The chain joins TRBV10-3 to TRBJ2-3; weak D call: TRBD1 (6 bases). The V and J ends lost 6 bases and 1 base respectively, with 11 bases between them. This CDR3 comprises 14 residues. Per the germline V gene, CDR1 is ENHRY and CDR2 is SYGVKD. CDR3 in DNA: TGTGCCATCAGAGACAGGACTGGCACAGATACGCAGTATTTT. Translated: CAIRDRTGTDTQYF.

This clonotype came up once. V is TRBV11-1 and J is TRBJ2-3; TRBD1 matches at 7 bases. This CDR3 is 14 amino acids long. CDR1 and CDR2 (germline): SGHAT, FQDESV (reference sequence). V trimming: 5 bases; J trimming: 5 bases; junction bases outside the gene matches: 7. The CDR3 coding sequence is TGTGCCAGCAGCGGGGACAGTGCCCTAGATACGCAGTATTTT. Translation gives CASSGDSALDTQYF.

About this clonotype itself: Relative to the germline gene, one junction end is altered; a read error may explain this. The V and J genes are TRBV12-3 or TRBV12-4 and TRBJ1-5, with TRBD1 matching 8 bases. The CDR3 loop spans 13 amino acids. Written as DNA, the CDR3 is TGTGCCATCAGCGCAGGGGGCAAACAGCCCCAGCATTTT. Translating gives CAISAGGKQPQHF.

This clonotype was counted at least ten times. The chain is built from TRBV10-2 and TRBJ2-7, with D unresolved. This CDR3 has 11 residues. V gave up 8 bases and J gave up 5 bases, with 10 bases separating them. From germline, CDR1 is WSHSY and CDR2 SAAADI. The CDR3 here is CASSHSNEQYF. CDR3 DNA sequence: TGCGCCAGCTCCCATAGCAACGAGCAGTACTTC.

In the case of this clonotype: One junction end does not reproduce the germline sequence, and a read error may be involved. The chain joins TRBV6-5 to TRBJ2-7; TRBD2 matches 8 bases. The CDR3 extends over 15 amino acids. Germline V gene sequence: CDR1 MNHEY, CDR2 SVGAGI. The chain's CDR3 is CASSYSSGDPYDQYF. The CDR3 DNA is TGTGCCAGCAGTTACTCTAGCGGGGATCCCTACGACCAGTACTTC.

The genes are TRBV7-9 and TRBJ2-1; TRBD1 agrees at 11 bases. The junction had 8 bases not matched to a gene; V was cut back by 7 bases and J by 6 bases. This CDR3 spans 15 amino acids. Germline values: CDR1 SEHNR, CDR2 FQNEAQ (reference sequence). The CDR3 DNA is TGTGCCAGCATGTTAGGACAGGGGGCCCTCAATGAGCAGTTCTTC. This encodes CASMLGQGALNEQFF. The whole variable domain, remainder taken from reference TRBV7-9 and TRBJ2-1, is DTGVSQNPRHKITKRGQNVTFRCDPISEHNRLYWYRQTLGQGPEFLTYFQNEAQLEKSRLLSDRFSAERPKGSFSTLEIQRTEQGDSAMYLCASMLGQGALNEQFFGPGTRLTVL.

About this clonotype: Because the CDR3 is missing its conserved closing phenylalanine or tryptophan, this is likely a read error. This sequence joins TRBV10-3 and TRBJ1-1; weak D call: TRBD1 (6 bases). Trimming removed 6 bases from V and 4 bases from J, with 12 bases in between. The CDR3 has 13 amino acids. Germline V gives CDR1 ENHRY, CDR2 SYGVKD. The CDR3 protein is CAIRDDRPTEAFL. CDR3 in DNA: TGTGCCATCAGAGATGACAGGCCCACTGAAGCTTTCTTA.

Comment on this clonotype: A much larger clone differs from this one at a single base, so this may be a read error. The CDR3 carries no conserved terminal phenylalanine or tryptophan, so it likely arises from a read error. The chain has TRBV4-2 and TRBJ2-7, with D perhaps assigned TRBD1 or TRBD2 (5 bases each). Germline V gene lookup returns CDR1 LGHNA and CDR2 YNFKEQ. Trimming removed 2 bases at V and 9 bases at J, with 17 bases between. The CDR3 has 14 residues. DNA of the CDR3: TGTGCCAGCAGCCAAACCTCGACAGCCCGGGGGCAGTACCTC. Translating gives CASSQTSTARGQYL.